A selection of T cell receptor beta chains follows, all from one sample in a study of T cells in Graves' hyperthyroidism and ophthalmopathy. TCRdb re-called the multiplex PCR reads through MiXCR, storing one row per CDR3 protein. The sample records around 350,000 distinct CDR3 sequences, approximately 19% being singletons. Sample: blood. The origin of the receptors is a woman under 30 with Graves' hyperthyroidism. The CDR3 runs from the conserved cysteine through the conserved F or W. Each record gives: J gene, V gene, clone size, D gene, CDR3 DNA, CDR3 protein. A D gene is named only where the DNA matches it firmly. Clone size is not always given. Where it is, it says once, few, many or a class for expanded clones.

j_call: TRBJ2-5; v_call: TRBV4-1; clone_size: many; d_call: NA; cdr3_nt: TGCGCCAGCAGCCAAGGTATAAGGTACCAAGAGACCCAGTACTTC; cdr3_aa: CASSQGIRYQETQYF
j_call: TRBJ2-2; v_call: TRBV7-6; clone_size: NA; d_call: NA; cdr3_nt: TGTGCCAGCAGCTTAGCAGGGGACTACACCGGGGAGCTGTTTTTT; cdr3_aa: CASSLAGDYTGELFF
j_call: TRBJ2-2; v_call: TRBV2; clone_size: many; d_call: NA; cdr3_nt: TGTGCCAGCGATACATCGAACACCGGGGAGCTGTTTTTT; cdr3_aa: CASDTSNTGELFF
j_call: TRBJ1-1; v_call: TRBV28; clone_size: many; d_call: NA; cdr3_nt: TGTGCCATTATATCAGGGGACACTGAAGCTTTCTTT; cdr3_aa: CAIISGDTEAFF
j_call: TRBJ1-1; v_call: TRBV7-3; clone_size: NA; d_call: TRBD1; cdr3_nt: TGTGCCAGCAGTACTCAGGGGGGTAATGAAGCTTTCTTT; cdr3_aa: CASSTQGGNEAFF
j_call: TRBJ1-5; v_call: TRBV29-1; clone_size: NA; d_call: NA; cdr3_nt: TGCAGCGTTGAGGAGCCCCAGCATTTT; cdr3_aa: CSVEEPQHF
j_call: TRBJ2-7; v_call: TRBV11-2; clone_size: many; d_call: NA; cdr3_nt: TGTGCCAGCACCAGGGGCGGGTCGACCTACGAGCAGTACTTC; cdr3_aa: CASTRGGSTYEQYF
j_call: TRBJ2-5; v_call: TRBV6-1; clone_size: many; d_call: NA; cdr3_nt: TGTGCCAGCAGTGAAGCACCGGGCCAGGAGACCCAGTACTTC; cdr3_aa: CASSEAPGQETQYF
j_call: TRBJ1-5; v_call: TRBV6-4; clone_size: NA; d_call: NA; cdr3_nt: TGTGTCAGCGGACTTACTGCAGGGGCCTCGTCCCAGCCCCAGCATTTT; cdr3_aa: CVSGLTAGASSQPQHF
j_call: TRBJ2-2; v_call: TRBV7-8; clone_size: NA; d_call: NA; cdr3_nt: TGTGCCAGCAGCCGTGTGGGGGGGCCCGGGGAGCTGTTTTTT; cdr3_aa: CASSRVGGPGELFF
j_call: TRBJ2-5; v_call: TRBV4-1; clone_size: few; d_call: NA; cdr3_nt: TGCGCCAGCAGCCAAGAAGGGCAGGGGCGGGAGACCCAGTACTTC; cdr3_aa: CASSQEGQGRETQYF
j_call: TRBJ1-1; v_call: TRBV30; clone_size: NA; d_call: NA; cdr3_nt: TGTGCCCTAAGAGTGAACACTGAAGCTTTCTTT; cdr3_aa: CALRVNTEAFF
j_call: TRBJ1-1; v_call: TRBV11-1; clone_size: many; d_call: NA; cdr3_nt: TGTGCCAGCAGCTTAGCGACGGGACGGCGATTTATTAACACTGAAGCTTTCTTT; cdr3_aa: CASSLATGRRFINTEAFF
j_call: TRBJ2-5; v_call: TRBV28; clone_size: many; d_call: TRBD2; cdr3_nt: TGTGCCAGCAGCCCGGGACTAGCGGGGCCGGGGACCCAGTACTTC; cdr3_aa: CASSPGLAGPGTQYF
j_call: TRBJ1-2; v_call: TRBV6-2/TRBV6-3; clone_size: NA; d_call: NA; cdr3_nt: TGTGCCAGCAGAGACCGCCGGGGAAACTATGGCTACACCTTC; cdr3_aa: CASRDRRGNYGYTF
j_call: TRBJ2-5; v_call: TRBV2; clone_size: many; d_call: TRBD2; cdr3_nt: TGTGCCAGCAGTGAGGCGGGGGGTGGGGAGACCCAGTACTTC; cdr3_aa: CASSEAGGGETQYF
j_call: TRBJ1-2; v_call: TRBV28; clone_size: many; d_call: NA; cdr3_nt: TGTGCCAGCAGGAGGGAAGCTAACTATGGCTACACCTTC; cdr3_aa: CASRREANYGYTF
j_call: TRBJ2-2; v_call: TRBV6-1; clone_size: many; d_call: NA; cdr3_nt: TGTGCCAGCCATGATGCTGGGGGAAACACCGGGGAGCTGTTTTTT; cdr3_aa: CASHDAGGNTGELFF
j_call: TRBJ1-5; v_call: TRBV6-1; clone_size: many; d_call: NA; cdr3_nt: TGTGCCAGCAGCCAATCACCCCTAATTACTCAGCCCCAGCATTTT; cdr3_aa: CASSQSPLITQPQHF
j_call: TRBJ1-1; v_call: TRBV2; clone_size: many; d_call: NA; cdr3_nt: TGTGCCAGCAGTGAAGCGGAGAGAACTGAAGCTTTCTTT; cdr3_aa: CASSEAERTEAFF
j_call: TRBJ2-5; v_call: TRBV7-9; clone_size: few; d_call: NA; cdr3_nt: TGTGCCAGCAGCTTAGGATCGATGGCGGTCGAGACCCAGTACTTC; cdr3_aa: CASSLGSMAVETQYF
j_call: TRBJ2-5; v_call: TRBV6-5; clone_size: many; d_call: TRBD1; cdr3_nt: TGTGCCAGCAGTTACCCTGGACAGGCGAAGCAAGAGACCCAGTACTTC; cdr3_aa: CASSYPGQAKQETQYF
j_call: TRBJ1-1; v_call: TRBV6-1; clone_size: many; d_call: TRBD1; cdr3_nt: TGTGCCAGCAGATCCGGACAGGGATCGAACACTGAAGCTTTCTTT; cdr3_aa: CASRSGQGSNTEAFF
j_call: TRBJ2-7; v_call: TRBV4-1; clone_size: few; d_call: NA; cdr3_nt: TGCGCCAGCAGACCGGGCCTCGGGGGCTACGAGCAGTACTTC; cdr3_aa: CASRPGLGGYEQYF
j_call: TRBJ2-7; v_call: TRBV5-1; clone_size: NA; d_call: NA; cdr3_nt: TGCGCCAGCAGCTTGGCCCAGGTTGGGAGCTCCTACGAGCAGTACTTC; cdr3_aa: CASSLAQVGSSYEQYF
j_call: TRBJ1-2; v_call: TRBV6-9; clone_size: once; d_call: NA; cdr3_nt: TGTGCCACAAGCGGGGGGACGGACTATGGCTACACCTTC; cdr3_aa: CATSGGTDYGYTF
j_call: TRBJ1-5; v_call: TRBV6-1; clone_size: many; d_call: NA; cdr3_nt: TGTGCCAGCCTCAGGTCCTATTTCCAGGGGAGGAATCAGCCCCAGCATTTT; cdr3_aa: CASLRSYFQGRNQPQHF
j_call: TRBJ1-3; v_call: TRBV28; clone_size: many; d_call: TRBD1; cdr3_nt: TGTGCCAGCAGTCCGCCCGGTAGAACAGGGGAGGACACCATATATTTT; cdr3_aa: CASSPPGRTGEDTIYF
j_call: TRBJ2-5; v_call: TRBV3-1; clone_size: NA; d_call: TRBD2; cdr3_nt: TGTGCCAGCAGCCAAGACGGGGGGGCCCTCGGATCAGAGACCCAGTACTTC; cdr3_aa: CASSQDGGALGSETQYF
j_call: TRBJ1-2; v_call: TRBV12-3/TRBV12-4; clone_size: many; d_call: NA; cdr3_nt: TGTGCCAGCACGGGCCCGGCACAGAAAGCTAACTATGGCTACACCTTC; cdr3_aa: CASTGPAQKANYGYTF
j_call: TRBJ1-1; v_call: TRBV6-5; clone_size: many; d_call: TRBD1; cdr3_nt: TGTGCCAGCAGTTACCCATCCCGGGACAGGGGGCTTGGGGCTTTCTTT; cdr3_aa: CASSYPSRDRGLGAFF
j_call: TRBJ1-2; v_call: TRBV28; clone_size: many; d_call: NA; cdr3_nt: TGTGCCAGCAGTCATGACCGCAACTATGGCTACACCTTC; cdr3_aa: CASSHDRNYGYTF
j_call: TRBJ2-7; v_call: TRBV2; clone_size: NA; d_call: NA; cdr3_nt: TGTGCCAGCAGTACCGGACAGAACGAGCAGTACTTC; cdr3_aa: CASSTGQNEQYF
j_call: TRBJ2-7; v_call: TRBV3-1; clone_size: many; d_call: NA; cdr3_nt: TGTGCCAGCAGCTTCCGACAGACAAACGAGCAGTACTTC; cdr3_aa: CASSFRQTNEQYF
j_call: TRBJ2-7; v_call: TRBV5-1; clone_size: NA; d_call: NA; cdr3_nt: TGCGCCAGCAGCTTGAGGGGTCCCCCCTACGAGCTGTACTTC; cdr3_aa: CASSLRGPPYELYF
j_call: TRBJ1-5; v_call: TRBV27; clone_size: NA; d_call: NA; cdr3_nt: TGTGCCAGCAGTTCCCAGCCCCATCAGCCCCAGCATTTT; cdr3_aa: CASSSQPHQPQHF
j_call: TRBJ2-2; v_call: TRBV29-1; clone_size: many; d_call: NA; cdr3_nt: TGCAGCGTTCTAGGCTCGCAGTTAACCGGGGAGCTGTTTTTT; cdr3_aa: CSVLGSQLTGELFF
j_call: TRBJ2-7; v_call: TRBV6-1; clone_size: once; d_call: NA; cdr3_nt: TGTGCCAGCAGGGACAAGGACCGGTACTCCTACGAGCAGTACTTC; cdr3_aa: CASRDKDRYSYEQYF
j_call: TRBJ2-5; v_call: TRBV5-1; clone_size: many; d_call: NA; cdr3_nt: TGCGCCAGCAGCCCCCAAAGTGCCCATGAGACCCAGTACTTC; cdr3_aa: CASSPQSAHETQYF
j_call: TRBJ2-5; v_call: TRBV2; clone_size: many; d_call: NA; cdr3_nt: TGTGCCAGCGCTCGATGGTTCTACAAGGGAGAGACCCAGTACTTC; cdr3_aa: CASARWFYKGETQYF
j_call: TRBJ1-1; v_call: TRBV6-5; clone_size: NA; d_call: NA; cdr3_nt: TGTGCCAGCAGTTACTCAACAGGGTCCAGGAACACTGAAGCTTTCTTT; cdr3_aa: CASSYSTGSRNTEAFF
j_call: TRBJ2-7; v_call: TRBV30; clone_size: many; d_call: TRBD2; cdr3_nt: TGTGCCTGTTTTAGCGGGGGCAGCTACGAGCAGTACTTC; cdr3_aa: CACFSGGSYEQYF
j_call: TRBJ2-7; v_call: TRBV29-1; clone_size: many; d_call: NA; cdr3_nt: TGCAGCGCTGGGACGACCGAAAACAACGAGCAGTACTTC; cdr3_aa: CSAGTTENNEQYF
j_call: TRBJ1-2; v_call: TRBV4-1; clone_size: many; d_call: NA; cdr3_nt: TGCGCCAGCAGCCAAGACGGGACCCGCGGCTACACCTTC; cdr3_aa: CASSQDGTRGYTF
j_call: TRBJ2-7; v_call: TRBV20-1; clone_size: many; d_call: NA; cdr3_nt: TGCAGTGCTAGTCACAGGAACTACGAGCAGTACTTC; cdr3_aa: CSASHRNYEQYF
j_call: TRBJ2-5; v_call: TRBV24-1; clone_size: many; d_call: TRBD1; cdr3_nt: TGTGCCACCAGTGATACCCCCGGGACAGGGGTTGCGACCCAGTACTTC; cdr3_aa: CATSDTPGTGVATQYF
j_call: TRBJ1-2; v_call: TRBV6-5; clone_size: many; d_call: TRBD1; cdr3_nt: TGTGCCAGCAGTTCCACAGGGGACTGGGGTGGCTACACCTTC; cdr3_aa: CASSSTGDWGGYTF
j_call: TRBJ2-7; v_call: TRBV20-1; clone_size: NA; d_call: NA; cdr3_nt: TGCAGTGCTGGACACCTCCCCGACTACGAGCAGTACTTC; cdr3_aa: CSAGHLPDYEQYF
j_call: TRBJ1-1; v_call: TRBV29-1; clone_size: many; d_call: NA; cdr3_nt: TGCAGCGTCCAGAAGACTGGACCGGAAGCTTTCTTT; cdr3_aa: CSVQKTGPEAFF
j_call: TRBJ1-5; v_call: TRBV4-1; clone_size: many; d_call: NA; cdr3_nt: TGCGCCAGCAGCCCCCGATACCTAACAGGGAACAATCAGCCCCAGCATTTT; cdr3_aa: CASSPRYLTGNNQPQHF
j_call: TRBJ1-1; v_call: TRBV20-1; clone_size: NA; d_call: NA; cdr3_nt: TGCAGTGCTAGAGATCGTCGAAGCACTGAAGCTTTCTTT; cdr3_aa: CSARDRRSTEAFF